A selection of T cell receptor beta chains follows, all from one sample in a study of cytomegalovirus exposure and HLA in healthy donors. Repertoires were generated with immunoSEQ multiplex PCR, while TCRdb's copy carries only in-frame clones and drops some. The data hold over 150,000 clones, with roughly 89% observed a single time. The sequenced sample was PBMCs. All receptors derive from a woman in her thirties in good health and CMV-seronegative. CDR3s include the opening cysteine and the closing phenylalanine or tryptophan. Each record gives: D gene, J gene, V gene, clone size, CDR3 DNA, CDR3 protein. The D gene is left open where the match is weak. Some rows have no size entry. The others give once, few or many, or a class for an expanded clone.

TRBD2	TRBJ2-1	TRBV15	NA	TGTGCCACCAGCAATGGCGGGAGAGGGCTTGAGCAGTTCTTC	CATSNGGRGLEQFF
TRBD1	TRBJ1-3	TRBV9	NA	TGTGCCAGCAGCGTCCAAGTACCGACACAGGGGGTTGGAAACACCATATATTTT	CASSVQVPTQGVGNTIYF
TRBD2	TRBJ2-1	TRBV19	NA	TGTGCCAGTAGTTCCCATCGGGGCGGGGGAAGCTCCTACAATGAGCAGTTCTTC	CASSSHRGGGSSYNEQFF
TRBD2	TRBJ2-1	TRBV7-2	NA	TGTGCCAGCAGCTTATTCCCTAGCGGGGGAAGCTCCTACAATGAGCAGTTCTTC	CASSLFPSGGSSYNEQFF
NA	TRBJ2-5	TRBV19	NA	TGTGCCTGTCGAAGGAGGGGGCTATCACCTAAAGATGGGACCCAGTACTTC	CACRRRGLSPKDGTQYF
TRBD1	TRBJ2-7	TRBV18	NA	TGTGCCGGCAAAACGGGACAGCTGGGAGAGCAGTACTTC	CAGKTGQLGEQYF
NA	TRBJ2-6	TRBV5-6	NA	TGTGCCAGCAGCTTGGGGCAGTCTCGCTCTGGGGCCAACGTCCTGACTTTC	CASSLGQSRSGANVLTF
TRBD1	TRBJ2-7	TRBV7-6	NA	TGTGCCAGCAGCTCCGGGACAGGGTCCTACGAGCAGTACTTC	CASSSGTGSYEQYF
NA	TRBJ1-1	TRBV5-1	NA	TGCGCCAGCAGCTTGAAATCGTCTAGGAACACTGAAGCTTTCTTT	CASSLKSSRNTEAFF
NA	TRBJ2-3	TRBV6-5	NA	TGTGCCAGCAGACCCCAGAGCACAGATACGCAGTATTTT	CASRPQSTDTQYF
TRBD1	TRBJ2-2	TRBV4-3	NA	TGCGCCAGCAGCCACCGACAGGGGAGAGACACCGGGGAGCTGTTTTTT	CASSHRQGRDTGELFF
NA	TRBJ2-3	TRBV11-2	NA	TGTGCCAGCAGCCAAGGCCACAGGGTTGGAACAGATACGCAGTATTTT	CASSQGHRVGTDTQYF
TRBD2	TRBJ2-5	TRBV5-1	NA	TGCGCCAGCAAACTGACTAGCGGGAGCGAGACCCAGTACTTC	CASKLTSGSETQYF
NA	TRBJ2-1	TRBV5-1	NA	TGCGCCAGCAGAATCCGGGAGTTATACAATGAGCAGTTCTTC	CASRIRELYNEQFF
NA	TRBJ2-5	TRBV5-6	NA	TGTGCCAGCAGCCCCCCGGGTTCCGAGACCCAGTACTTC	CASSPPGSETQYF
NA	TRBJ2-1	TRBV5-8	NA	TGTGCCAGCAGCTCCAGTGACAGGCGGAGACAGTTCTTC	CASSSSDRRRQFF
TRBD2	TRBJ2-2	TRBV5-4	NA	TGTGCCAGCAGCTTGTGGGGGGGTCCGCGGGAGCTGTTTTTT	CASSLWGGPRELFF
NA	TRBJ2-1	TRBV27	NA	TGTGCCAGCAACCTCTCCCCGGGGAGCTCCTACAATGAGCAGTTCTTC	CASNLSPGSSYNEQFF
NA	TRBJ2-7	TRBV11-2	NA	TGTGCCAGCAGCTTAGGAGGGAACGAGCAGTACTTC	CASSLGGNEQYF
NA	TRBJ2-2	TRBV29-1	NA	TGCAGCGTTGGCGGGGACGGCGGGGAGCTGTTTTTT	CSVGGDGGELFF
NA	TRBJ2-1	TRBV6-5	NA	TGTGCCAGCAGTTACGGGGCTAGGCAGTTCTTC	CASSYGARQFF
NA	TRBJ2-1	TRBV6-6	NA	TGTGCCAGCAGTTTCACAGGGTACCCCTACAATGAGCAGTTCTTC	CASSFTGYPYNEQFF
TRBD2	TRBJ2-3	TRBV5-1	NA	TGCGCCAGCAGTATTACCGGGACTAGCGGGAGTATCGGAGATACGCAGTATTTT	CASSITGTSGSIGDTQYF
NA	TRBJ1-2	TRBV19	once	TGTGCCAGTAGTGTCCCCGGGACAACTAACTATGGCTACACCTTC	CASSVPGTTNYGYTF
TRBD1	TRBJ1-2	TRBV6-1	NA	TGTGCCAGCAGTGAATTCGACAGGGGGAGCTATGGCTACACCTTC	CASSEFDRGSYGYTF
NA	TRBJ2-7	TRBV2	NA	TGTGCCAGCCAGGATGGTGATAACATTTACGAGCAGTACTTC	CASQDGDNIYEQYF
TRBD1	TRBJ1-2	TRBV28	NA	TGTGCCAGCAGTTTTGGGCAGGGGGCCGCCGGCTACACCTTC	CASSFGQGAAGYTF
NA	TRBJ2-1	TRBV19	few	TGTGCCAGTAGTATAGTAGGGGCCCCCAGTGAGCAGTTCTTC	CASSIVGAPSEQFF
TRBD1	TRBJ2-2	TRBV10-3	once	TGTGCCACCCGGACAGGGTCGGACGGGGAGCTGTTTTTT	CATRTGSDGELFF
TRBD1	TRBJ2-1	TRBV28	NA	TGTGCCAGCAGTACCTACAGGGGGCGGAATGAGCAGTTCTTC	CASSTYRGRNEQFF
NA	TRBJ2-1	TRBV19	NA	TGTGCCAGTAGTATGCGGACACCAACCTACAATGAGCAGTTCTTC	CASSMRTPTYNEQFF
NA	TRBJ1-2	TRBV10-1	NA	TGCGCCAGCAGTGATAACAGGATCTATGGCTACACCTTC	CASSDNRIYGYTF
NA	TRBJ1-2	TRBV14	NA	TGTGCCAGCAGCCACGCGTTCGAGGGCTATGGCTACACCTTC	CASSHAFEGYGYTF
TRBD2	TRBJ2-7	TRBV5-6	NA	TGTGCCAGCAGCTTGGGCGGGACTACCTACGAGCAGTACTTC	CASSLGGTTYEQYF